These 2 T cell receptor beta chains share one sample of origin, sequenced in a study of T-cell memory formation after mild COVID-19. MiXCR was run by TCRdb on the 5' RACE reads, yielding one entry per CDR3 protein. The sample includes about 540,000 distinct CDR3 sequences, around 20% seen only once; the top ten take approximately 13%. The sample taken for sequencing was PBMCs or a T cell subset sorted from them (not recorded which). These receptors all stem from an adult woman who had mild COVID-19 (a few samples of this study predate the infection). Cell type and time point are not known.

The chain has TRBV15 and TRBJ2-1; 9 positions match TRBD2. Germline values: CDR1 LNHNV, CDR2 YYDKDF (reference sequence). Trimming at V came to 0 bases and at J to 4 bases, leaving 4 bases not matched to a gene. This CDR3 spans 16 amino acids. The CDR3: CATSRDGGGEYNEQFF. CDR3 nucleotide sequence: TGTGCCACCAGCAGAGATGGCGGGGGGGAGTACAATGAGCAGTTCTTC. Drawing the rest from reference TRBV15 and TRBJ2-1, the complete variable domain is DAMVIQNPRYQVTQFGKPVTLSCSQTLNHNVMYWYQQKSSQAPKLLFHYYDKDFNNEADTPDNFQSRRPNTSFCFLDIRSPGLGDTAMYLCATSRDGGGEYNEQFFGPGTRLTVL.

V usage is TRBV12-3 or TRBV12-4 and J usage is TRBJ2-5; unclear D gene. Trimming removed 5 bases at V and 4 bases at J, with 14 bases between. This CDR3 is built from 14 residues. The CDR3 loop reads CASSPTPSGETQYF. The CDR3 DNA reads TGTGCCAGCAGTCCTACCCCCTCAGGAGAGACCCAGTACTTC.